This passage covers 14 T cell receptor beta chains from one sample sequenced in a study of breast tumors, draining lymph nodes, adjacent tissues. Samples came from axillary lymph nodes draining the breast cancer. Via MiXCR, TCRdb re-called the multiplex PCR reads, giving one row per CDR3 protein. The data hold about 300,000 distinct CDR3 sequences, with 30% to 35% observed a single time. The sequencing sample was made of axillary lymph node tissue. These receptors were obtained from a female donor with breast cancer. Some clones in this sample may be carry-over from other donors' samples.

This clonotype was seen ten or more times. CDR3 loop: CASSSPATDTQYF. In DNA form, the CDR3 reads TGTGCCAGCAGCAGCCCTGCCACAGATACGCAGTATTTT. V is TRBV9 and J is TRBJ2-3; D is unclear. The V end was cut by 4 bases, the J end by 2 bases, with 8 bases between. Germline lookup yields CDR1 SGDLS and CDR2 YYNGEE. The CDR3 spans 13 residues.

In its sample, this clonotype was seen many times. The V call is TRBV6-2 or TRBV6-3, the J call TRBJ1-5; no reliable D call. The CDR3 contains 12 residues. Trimming shortened V by 4 bases and J by 7 bases, and 8 bases separated the two germline ends. Per germline, CDR1 MNHEY and CDR2 SVGEGT. The CDR3 loop reads CASSSGFQPQHF. The CDR3 nucleotides are TGTGCCAGCAGTTCGGGATTCCAGCCCCAGCATTTT.

This chain joins TRBV5-4 and TRBJ2-5; perhaps TRBD2 as D (6 bases). V lost 4 bases, J lost 2 bases, and 21 bases lay in between. This CDR3 region has 17 residues. Germline CDR1 reads SGHNT; CDR2 reads YYREEE (reference sequence). The CDR3 region is CASSQRGPGALQETQYF. The CDR3 DNA is TGTGCCAGCAGCCAACGGGGACCGGGAGCCCTACAAGAGACCCAGTACTTC.

CDR3 loop: CSHLHGTGNTIYF. CDR3 DNA: TGCAGCCACCTGCACGGGACTGGAAACACCATATATTTT. The chain links TRBV20-1 to TRBJ1-3; D remains ambiguous. This CDR3 is 13 amino acids long. In germline, CDR1 is DFQATT, CDR2 SNEGSKA (reference sequence).

This clonotype was seen repeatedly, ten times or more. J is TRBJ2-1 and V is TRBV4-2; 7 bases are shared with TRBD2. The V gene's germline CDR1 is LGHNA and CDR2 YNFKEQ. The CDR3 loop spans 14 amino acids. Trimming cost V 4 bases and J 2 bases; bases outside gene matches: 2. The CDR3 protein is CASSPGTTYNEQFF. CDR3 sequence (DNA): TGTGCCAGCAGCCCCGGGACTACCTACAATGAGCAGTTCTTC.

This clonotype was counted between two and nine times. A much larger clone sits a single nucleotide away, making a read error possible. V is TRBV20-1 and J is TRBJ2-7; 11 positions agree with TRBD2. Per germline, CDR1 DFQATT and CDR2 SNEGSKA (reference sequence). The CDR3 has 14 residues. J gave up 6 bases and V 1 base, and 5 bases lay outside the gene matches. The CDR3 DNA reads TGCAGTGCTAGAGTAGCGGGAGGGCCCTCCGAGCAGTACTTC. Protein sequence: CSARVAGGPSEQYF.

This clonotype was seen at least ten times. This sequence joins TRBV12-5 and TRBJ2-1; D is perhaps TRBD2 (6 bases). Between the trimmed V and J ends, which lost 1 base and 0 bases, there was a span of 10 bases. The CDR3 length is 16 residues. Looked up from germline, CDR1 is LGHNT and CDR2 is FRNRAP. The CDR3 loop reads CASGLEVGGSYNEQFF. Here the CDR3 DNA reads TGTGCTAGTGGTTTGGAGGTGGGAGGCTCCTACAATGAGCAGTTCTTC.

This clonotype was counted at least ten times. The chain has TRBV5-1 and TRBJ1-2; D not resolved. The CDR3 is 14 amino acids. CDR1 and CDR2 from the germline V gene are SGHRS and YFSETQ. V shed 1 base and J shed 0 bases, with 7 bases lying between them. For the CDR3, the DNA is TGCGCCAGCAGCTTGAGGGATACTAACTATGGCTACACCTTC. This encodes CASSLRDTNYGYTF. Variable domain in full (rest from reference TRBV5-1 and TRBJ1-2): KAGVTQTPRYLIKTRGQQVTLSCSPISGHRSVSWYQQTPGQGLQFLFEYFSETQRNKGNFPGRFSGRQFSNSRSEMNVSTLELGDSALYLCASSLRDTNYGYTFGSGTRLTVV.

This clonotype was seen repeatedly, ten times or more. CDR3 DNA sequence: TGTGCCAGCAGCAGGGCCAGGGGAGAAGATGGCTACACCTTC. Translation gives CASSRARGEDGYTF. The rearrangement uses TRBV12-3 or TRBV12-4 and TRBJ1-2; D is possibly TRBD1 (6 bases). The CDR3 contains 14 residues. The V gene lost 6 bases and the J gene lost 6 bases, with 17 bases spanning the gap.

This clonotype was detected many times. The V gene is TRBV30, the J gene TRBJ1-4, with D possibly TRBD1 on 5 matching bases. The CDR3 runs 13 residues. Between the trimmed V and J ends, which lost 5 bases and 7 bases, there was a span of 14 bases. Germline V gene sequence: CDR1 GTSNPN, CDR2 SVGIG (reference sequence). CDR3 amino acids: CAWLNRLTEKLFF. The DNA of the CDR3 is TGTGCCTGGCTAAACAGGTTAACTGAAAAACTGTTTTTT.

This clonotype has a count of ten or more. This CDR3 reads CASSLEGSASETQYF. The DNA of the CDR3 is TGTGCCAGCAGCTTAGAGGGTAGTGCTTCGGAGACCCAGTACTTC. V gene TRBV11-3 combines with J gene TRBJ2-5; D is unclear. The germline gives CDR1 SGHNT, CDR2 YENEEA. The CDR3 runs 15 residues. The V and J ends lost 0 bases and 5 bases respectively, with 13 bases between them.

Concerning this clonotype: A much larger clone differs from this one at a single base, so this may be a read error. The J gene is TRBJ2-7, the V gene TRBV5-4; possibly TRBD1 or TRBD2 for D (5 bases each). The CDR3 spans 15 residues. The germline V gene encodes CDR1 SGHNT and CDR2 YYREEE (reference sequence). V lost 3 bases and J 2 bases, leaving 15 bases between the germline ends. CDR3 DNA: TGTGCCAGCAGCTCCGGGGCTAGGGAACCCTACGAGCAGTACTTC. Encoded protein: CASSSGAREPYEQYF.

In its sample, this clonotype was seen a few times. This rearrangement joins TRBV12-3 or TRBV12-4 to TRBJ2-4; D gene unclear. V was trimmed by 3 bases and J by 1 base, leaving 10 bases between them. CDR3 length equals 15 residues. DNA for the CDR3: TGTGCCAGCAGTTTGAGACGGATCGCCAAAAACATTCAGTACTTC. It yields the protein CASSLRRIAKNIQYF.

A few counts support this clonotype. This may stem from a read error, because a much larger clone lies one nucleotide away. The conserved phenylalanine or tryptophan is not found at the CDR3 terminus, so this likely reflects a read error. V and J are TRBV20-1 and TRBJ2-7, with TRBD1 matching 11 bases. The CDR3 consists of 15 residues. The V gene end was trimmed by 1 base and the J gene end by 3 bases; junction bases not matched to a gene: 5. Germline V gives CDR1 DFQATT, CDR2 SNEGSKA (reference sequence). For the CDR3, the DNA is TGCAGTGCTAGAGCTGGGACAGGGGGTGACTACGAGCAGTACTCC. Translating it yields CSARAGTGGDYEQYS.